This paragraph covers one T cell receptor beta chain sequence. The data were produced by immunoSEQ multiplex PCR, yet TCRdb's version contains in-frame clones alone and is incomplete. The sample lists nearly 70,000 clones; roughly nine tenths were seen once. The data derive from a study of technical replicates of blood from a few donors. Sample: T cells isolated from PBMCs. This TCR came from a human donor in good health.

CDR3 protein: CASGDRGTEAFF. CDR3 in DNA: TGTGCCAGCGGGGACAGGGGAACTGAAGCTTTCTTT. The chain has TRBV28 and TRBJ1-1; TRBD1 agrees at 10 bases. V shed 8 bases and J 5 bases; nucleotides not matched to a gene: 2. Germline CDR1 and CDR2: MDHEN and SYDVKM. This CDR3 region has 12 residues.